A selection of T cell receptor beta chains follows, all from one sample in a study of blood T cells in healthy people across ages. TCRdb redid the calling of the 5' RACE reads with MiXCR, one entry per CDR3 protein. The sample contains 550,000 to 750,000 distinct CDR3 sequences, 21% of which appear only once. The sequenced sample was blood. These receptors were obtained from a man between 65 and 80 years old in good health. CDR3s include the opening cysteine and the closing phenylalanine or tryptophan. The order of the fields is D gene, V gene, clone size, J gene, CDR3 DNA, CDR3 protein. The D gene is left open where the match is weak. Clone size is not always given. Where it is, it says once, few, many or a class for expanded clones.

>-|TRBV2|few|TRBJ1-2
TGTGCCAGCAGTGAAGTGACAGATAACTATGGCTACACCTTC
CASSEVTDNYGYTF
>-|TRBV5-1|many|TRBJ2-3
TGTGCCAGCAGTTTAGCCGGGAGCACAGATACGCAGTATTTT
CASSLAGSTDTQYF
>-|TRBV4-1|many|TRBJ2-5
TGCGCCAGCAGCCAAGAATCGTCCAGGGAAGAGACCCAGTACTTC
CASSQESSREETQYF
>TRBD1|TRBV29-1|-|TRBJ2-7
TGCAGCGCTAAGACAGGGTCCTACGAGCAGTACTTC
CSAKTGSYEQYF
>-|TRBV28|-|TRBJ2-5
TGTGCCAGCAGTAACGGACAGCAAGAGACCCAGTACTTC
CASSNGQQETQYF
>-|TRBV2|-|TRBJ2-5
TGTGCCAGCAGTGACTTCTCGGGGAAAGAGACCCAGTACTTC
CASSDFSGKETQYF
>-|TRBV5-1|-|TRBJ2-7
TGCGCCAGCAGCCGGGACCAGCCCTACGAGCAGTACTTC
CASSRDQPYEQYF
>-|TRBV3-1|-|TRBJ2-4
TGTGCCAGCAGCCAAGAAACGGCTAGTCTAACCGAAAACATTCAGTACTTC
CASSQETASLTENIQYF
>TRBD1|TRBV28|-|TRBJ1-1
TGTGCCAGCAGTTTCAGGGACAGGGGGCAGAACACTGAAGCTTTCTTT
CASSFRDRGQNTEAFF
>TRBD1|TRBV5-1|-|TRBJ2-7
TGCGCCAGCAGCTCTCTAAATGGACAGGCCCCAGCTCAAACCTACGAGCAGTACTTC
CASSSLNGQAPAQTYEQYF
>-|TRBV10-3|-|TRBJ2-4
TGTGCCATCAGTGAGGAAAGGGGACTAGCCAAAAACATTCAGTACTTC
CAISEERGLAKNIQYF
>-|TRBV18|once|TRBJ2-2
TGTGCCAGCTCACCCAGTGGTAGCGGAAACACCGGGGAGCTGTTTTTT
CASSPSGSGNTGELFF
>TRBD2|TRBV20-1|-|TRBJ2-7
TGCAGTGCTCTTGAGTTAGCGGGAAGGCAAAACGAGCAGTACTTC
CSALELAGRQNEQYF
>TRBD2|TRBV4-2|once|TRBJ2-3
TGTGCCAGCAGCCAAGATAGGGGGGGGACTAGCGTCAATACGCAGTATTTT
CASSQDRGGTSVNTQYF
>TRBD2|TRBV12-3/TRBV12-4|few|TRBJ2-7
TGTGCCAGCAGTCCCGGGACTAACAAGCAGTACTTC
CASSPGTNKQYF
>-|TRBV6-5|few|TRBJ1-2
TGTGCCAGCAGCCAATCGACGGCCTATGGCTACACCTTC
CASSQSTAYGYTF
>TRBD2|TRBV24-1|few|TRBJ2-5
TGTGCCACCAGTGACGGACTAGCGGGAGTAGCCCAAGAGACCCAGTACTTC
CATSDGLAGVAQETQYF
>TRBD1|TRBV3-1|-|TRBJ2-1
TGTGCCAGCAGCCACGAGGGTCGACAGGGGGGAAATGAGCAGTTCTTC
CASSHEGRQGGNEQFF
>TRBD1|TRBV5-1|-|TRBJ1-2
TGCGCCAGCAGCTTGGGCGATTTCGGACAGGGGTCCAATGGCTACACCTTC
CASSLGDFGQGSNGYTF
>-|TRBV7-9|few|TRBJ2-7
TGTGCCAGCAGCTTAGGCCCCGGGACTCCGGGGATTTGGGAGCAGTACTTC
CASSLGPGTPGIWEQYF
>TRBD2|TRBV5-1|few|TRBJ2-2
TGCGCCAGCCTTCCGGGACTAGCAATGGGGAGCACCGGGGAGCTGTTTTTT
CASLPGLAMGSTGELFF
>TRBD1|TRBV24-1|few|TRBJ2-5
TGTGCCACCAGTGACCCAGCCCACAGGGGGAAAGAGACCCAGTACTTC
CATSDPAHRGKETQYF
>TRBD1|TRBV10-3|-|TRBJ2-5
TGTGCCATCAGTGAGTCTGCGGGACAGGGAGAGACCCAGTACTTC
CAISESAGQGETQYF
>TRBD2|TRBV14|-|TRBJ2-7
TGTGCCAGCAGCTCCGCGGGGGGCCATGAGCAGTACTTC
CASSSAGGHEQYF
>TRBD2|TRBV12-3/TRBV12-4|-|TRBJ2-5
TGTGCCAGCACCTCCGGGACTAGCGGGAGTAGGGAGACCCAGTACTTC
CASTSGTSGSRETQYF
>TRBD1|TRBV6-6|-|TRBJ2-1
TGTGCCAGCAGTTACGGGGCAGGGGGCAATGAGCAGTTCTTC
CASSYGAGGNEQFF
>TRBD2|TRBV10-3|few|TRBJ2-1
TGTGCCATCAGTGAAGCGGGGAGCTCCTACAATGAGCAGTTCTTC
CAISEAGSSYNEQFF
>-|TRBV5-1|-|TRBJ1-5
TGCGCCAGCAGCTATAGTACCGATCAGCCCCAGCATTTT
CASSYSTDQPQHF
>-|TRBV6-1|-|TRBJ1-2
TGTGCCAGCAGTGGGGGGGCTGGTGGCTACACCTTC
CASSGGAGGYTF
>TRBD1|TRBV18|-|TRBJ1-1
TGTGCCAGCTCATTGACAGGGGGCCGGGACACTGAAGCTTTCTTT
CASSLTGGRDTEAFF
>TRBD2|TRBV7-9|-|TRBJ2-1
TGTGCCAGCAGCCCCCAAGCGGGAGAAGGTCATGAGCAGTTCTTC
CASSPQAGEGHEQFF
>-|TRBV29-1|-|TRBJ2-4
TGCAGCGTTGAATCAGGGGACATTCAGTACTTC
CSVESGDIQYF
>-|TRBV20-1|once|TRBJ1-1
TGCAGTGCTAGAACGGAAGCTGAAGCTTTCTTT
CSARTEAEAFF
>-|TRBV4-1|few|TRBJ2-1
TGCGCCAGCAGCCGAATAGCGGAGCCCTACAATGAGCAGTTCTTC
CASSRIAEPYNEQFF
>TRBD2|TRBV12-3/TRBV12-4|few|TRBJ2-5
TGTGCCAGCAGACAAGGACTAGTCGTAGAGACCCAGTACTTC
CASRQGLVVETQYF
>-|TRBV7-6|few|TRBJ2-3
TGTGCCAGCAGCTCAGGACCAATCACAGTTACGCAGTATTTT
CASSSGPITVTQYF
>-|TRBV27|-|TRBJ2-7
TGTGCCAGCAGTTTTAGTCTCGCTAGCGTGGCCTACGAGCAGTACTTC
CASSFSLASVAYEQYF
>-|TRBV20-1|many|TRBJ2-7
TGCAGTGCTAGAGATCCAGGAATCGAGCAGTACTTC
CSARDPGIEQYF
>-|TRBV5-1|few|TRBJ2-5
TGCGCCAGCAGCTTCGGTTCTCAGAATCAAGAGACCCAGTACTTC
CASSFGSQNQETQYF
>TRBD1|TRBV10-3|-|TRBJ2-3
TGTGCCATCAGTGAGAGGCAGGGGGCTACAGATACGCAGTATTTT
CAISERQGATDTQYF
>-|TRBV5-1|-|TRBJ2-3
TGCGCCAGCAAGGCCGGGACAACTAGCACAGATACGCAGTATTTT
CASKAGTTSTDTQYF
>-|TRBV10-3|-|TRBJ2-7
TGTGCCATCAGAGACGACACTCCGGGGATCTACGAGCAGTACTTC
CAIRDDTPGIYEQYF
>-|TRBV15|-|TRBJ2-4
TGTGCCACTGCGCCTCTAGCCAAAAACATTCAGTACTTC
CATAPLAKNIQYF
>TRBD1|TRBV9|-|TRBJ1-2
TGTGCCAGCAGCGCAGACGCCGGGACAGGCTATGGCTACACCTTC
CASSADAGTGYGYTF
>TRBD1|TRBV5-1|few|TRBJ2-7
TGCGCCAGCAGCCAAGGGCTCTCAGGGGGTAACGAGCAGTACTTC
CASSQGLSGGNEQYF
>-|TRBV7-6|few|TRBJ2-7
TGTGCCAGCAGCTTAGCGGGTGGACAGGGAGGGCCGTCCTTTTACGAGCAGTACTTC
CASSLAGGQGGPSFYEQYF
>-|TRBV27|-|TRBJ2-3
TGTGCCAGCAGTTTGCGGTCTTTAGAAGATACGCAGTATTTT
CASSLRSLEDTQYF
>TRBD1|TRBV29-1|many|TRBJ1-2
TGCAGCGTTGGGCCCGGGGGACAGGGCTCTGGCTACACCTTC
CSVGPGGQGSGYTF
>-|TRBV20-1|few|TRBJ2-5
TGCAGTGCGACGCTACGCGGACAAGAGACCCAGTACTTC
CSATLRGQETQYF
>-|TRBV9|-|TRBJ2-7
TGTGCCAGCAGCCCAGGGGGGGACAGCTACGAGCAGTACTTC
CASSPGGDSYEQYF
>-|TRBV6-5|few|TRBJ2-7
TGTGCCAGCAGTTACAGGGTGGTGGGCTCCTACGAGCAGTACTTC
CASSYRVVGSYEQYF